The clone carrying this T cell receptor beta chain was seen repeatedly, ten times or more. Its antigen is undetermined. Its ends do not fully match the called genes, so a read error is possible. The data stem from a study of blood T cells in healthy people across ages. Points from the study as a whole: Age showed a roughly linear inverse relationship with TCR beta diversity per million T cells. In the absence of known donor CMV status, changes in expanded clonotypes were possibly confounded. Using unsorted PBMCs precluded a conclusive naive versus antigen-experienced comparison.

CDR1 SGHRS and CDR2 YFSETQ come from the germline V gene. The CDR3 has 14 residues. Primed by a sample-barcoded 5' primer and a J-beta primer mix, a second PCR proceeded for about 6 to 11 cycles. All samples gave at least 2.5 million CDR3-containing paired-end reads. In TCRdb, the 5' RACE reads were re-called with MiXCR into one record per CDR3 protein. Altogether 1.5 million to 2 million distinct CDR3 sequences are present, approximately 30% being singletons, with the ten largest covering 7.7%. Sequenced: blood. The chain uses TRBV5-1 and TRBJ1-2, with a weak D call TRBD1 (6 bases). The clonotype comes from a woman aged 25 to 39 in good health. For the CDR3, the DNA is TGTGCCAGCAGCTTAGGGGGGGGCGATTATGGCTACACCTTC. It codes for CASSLGGGDYGYTF. Using reference TRBV5-1 and TRBJ1-2 for the parts outside the CDR3, the full variable domain is KAGVTQTPRYLIKTRGQQVTLSCSPISGHRSVSWYQQTPGQGLQFLFEYFSETQRNKGNFPGRFSGRQFSNSRSEMNVSTLELGDSALYLCASSLGGGDYGYTFGSGTRLTVV.